This paragraph covers one T cell receptor beta chain sequence. CD8+ and CD4+ blood T cells underwent TCR beta sequencing. This sample was included in a study of CD8 T cells in Susac syndrome. There are 13 residues in the CDR3. In germline, CDR1 is SNHLY, CDR2 FYNNEI. V was clipped by 5 bases and J by 1 base, with 8 bases between them. Reverse transcription of about 0.45 to 1 ug RNA was performed with random hexamers. Multiplex PCR with immunoSEQ amplified the TCR beta CDR3 across 54 Vbeta and 13 Jbeta. TCRdb redid the calling of the immunoSEQ multiplex PCR reads with MiXCR, one entry per CDR3 protein. The sample has about 150,000 distinct CDR3 sequences; 90% to 96% are singletons.

The V call is TRBV2, the J call TRBJ2-5; perhaps TRBD2 as D (5 bases). This TCR derives from a human donor with Susac syndrome. The sequencing input was CD4+ T cells from PBMCs. The CDR3 nucleotides are TGTGCCAGCAGTCCGACTACCCAAGAGACCCAGTACTTC. As protein: CASSPTTQETQYF.